A selection of T cell receptor beta chains follows, all from one sample in a study of blood T cell repertoires in COVID-19. TCRdb's table, derived via immunoSEQ multiplex PCR, lists solely in-frame clones and lacks some. The table lists some 280,000 clones, 86% of them singletons. Sequenced: peripheral blood. The origin of the receptors is a woman under 40 with active or convalescent COVID-19. CDR3s include the opening cysteine and the closing phenylalanine or tryptophan. Fields, in order: CDR3 length, V gene, J gene, clone size, D gene, CDR3 DNA, CDR3 protein. The D gene is left open where the match is weak. A row's size may be missing; if present it is once, few, many or a size class.

CDR3 length: 15; V gene: TRBV11-2; J gene: TRBJ1-5; clone size: once; D gene: TRBD1; CDR3 DNA: TGTGCCAGCAGCTTATTGGGACAGGGGGTTCAGCCCCAGCATTTT; CDR3 protein: CASSLLGQGVQPQHF
CDR3 length: 15; V gene: TRBV28; J gene: TRBJ1-4; clone size: NA; D gene: NA; CDR3 DNA: TGTGCCAGCAGCCCACGTGGGGCCCGACGGGAAAAACTGTTTTTT; CDR3 protein: CASSPRGARREKLFF
CDR3 length: 15; V gene: TRBV5-1; J gene: TRBJ2-7; clone size: NA; D gene: TRBD2; CDR3 DNA: TGCGCCAGCAGCCCCGGGGGGGCACAAGCCTACGAGCAGTACTTC; CDR3 protein: CASSPGGAQAYEQYF
CDR3 length: 14; V gene: TRBV29-1; J gene: TRBJ2-7; clone size: NA; D gene: TRBD1; CDR3 DNA: TGCAGCGTGTATGGGACAGGGGAATCCTACGAGCAGTACTTC; CDR3 protein: CSVYGTGESYEQYF
CDR3 length: 13; V gene: TRBV30; J gene: TRBJ1-5; clone size: NA; D gene: TRBD1; CDR3 DNA: TGTGCCTGGGATCGACAGGGGGATCAGCCCCAGCATTTT; CDR3 protein: CAWDRQGDQPQHF
CDR3 length: 13; V gene: TRBV30; J gene: TRBJ1-2; clone size: NA; D gene: TRBD1; CDR3 DNA: TGTGCCTGGAGGAGGGGGCCGTTGGGAGGCTACACCTTC; CDR3 protein: CAWRRGPLGGYTF
CDR3 length: 15; V gene: TRBV4-3; J gene: TRBJ1-1; clone size: NA; D gene: NA; CDR3 DNA: TGCGCCAGCAGCCAAGATCACCCCCCTCTCGAGGGAGCTTTCTTT; CDR3 protein: CASSQDHPPLEGAFF
CDR3 length: 14; V gene: TRBV10-2; J gene: TRBJ1-4; clone size: NA; D gene: TRBD1; CDR3 DNA: TGCGCTAGTACCTCACAGGGGGCGAACGAAAAACTGTTTTTT; CDR3 protein: CASTSQGANEKLFF
CDR3 length: 17; V gene: TRBV3-1/TRBV3-2; J gene: TRBJ1-2; clone size: NA; D gene: NA; CDR3 DNA: TGTGCCAGCAGCCAAGCGGTCCGTGGGCAGCTGAACTATGGCTACACCTTC; CDR3 protein: CASSQAVRGQLNYGYTF
CDR3 length: 15; V gene: TRBV27; J gene: TRBJ2-2; clone size: NA; D gene: TRBD2; CDR3 DNA: TGTGCCAGCAGTTTCGGACTAGTAAACACCGGGGAGCTGTTTTTT; CDR3 protein: CASSFGLVNTGELFF
CDR3 length: 17; V gene: TRBV9; J gene: TRBJ2-2; clone size: NA; D gene: TRBD2; CDR3 DNA: TGTGCCAGCAGCCAGGTGGGGACTAGCGGAAACACCGGGGAGCTGTTTTTT; CDR3 protein: CASSQVGTSGNTGELFF
CDR3 length: 14; V gene: TRBV9; J gene: TRBJ1-3; clone size: NA; D gene: NA; CDR3 DNA: TGTGCCAGCAGCCAGGCGCAGGGTGGAAACACCATATATTTT; CDR3 protein: CASSQAQGGNTIYF
CDR3 length: 14; V gene: TRBV6-5; J gene: TRBJ1-2; clone size: NA; D gene: NA; CDR3 DNA: TGTGCCAGCAGCTCCCCAGGCCGCGGGGGTGGCTACACCTTC; CDR3 protein: CASSSPGRGGGYTF
CDR3 length: 12; V gene: TRBV6-2/TRBV6-3; J gene: TRBJ2-7; clone size: NA; D gene: NA; CDR3 DNA: TGTGCCAGCAGTTACTCCTGGCACGAGCAGTACTTC; CDR3 protein: CASSYSWHEQYF
CDR3 length: 14; V gene: TRBV21-1; J gene: TRBJ2-3; clone size: once; D gene: NA; CDR3 DNA: TGTGCCAGCAGCAAAGGGGGCTTCACAGATACGCAGTATTTT; CDR3 protein: CASSKGGFTDTQYF
CDR3 length: 14; V gene: TRBV28; J gene: TRBJ2-1; clone size: NA; D gene: TRBD2; CDR3 DNA: TGTGCCAGCACCGGGGGGACGGGTAGGAATGAGCAGTTCTTC; CDR3 protein: CASTGGTGRNEQFF
CDR3 length: 14; V gene: TRBV10-3; J gene: TRBJ2-7; clone size: NA; D gene: TRBD1; CDR3 DNA: TGTGCCATCGCCGCCGGGACAGGGGGCTACGAGCAGTACTTC; CDR3 protein: CAIAAGTGGYEQYF
CDR3 length: 19; V gene: TRBV3-1/TRBV3-2; J gene: TRBJ2-5; clone size: NA; D gene: TRBD2; CDR3 DNA: TGTGCCAGCAGCCAAGGTCCCCTAGCGGGGGGCCGGGGGGAAGAGACCCAGTACTTC; CDR3 protein: CASSQGPLAGGRGEETQYF
CDR3 length: 15; V gene: TRBV7-2; J gene: TRBJ2-1; clone size: NA; D gene: NA; CDR3 DNA: TGTGCCAGCAGCTTAAGCGCGGGCCTGGGTGGTGAGCAGTTCTTC; CDR3 protein: CASSLSAGLGGEQFF
CDR3 length: 14; V gene: TRBV7-2; J gene: TRBJ2-1; clone size: NA; D gene: TRBD1; CDR3 DNA: TGTGCCAGCAGCTTAGCACAGGGGACCAATGAGCAGTTCTTC; CDR3 protein: CASSLAQGTNEQFF
CDR3 length: 16; V gene: TRBV27; J gene: TRBJ1-6; clone size: NA; D gene: TRBD1; CDR3 DNA: TGTGCCAGCAGTCTTTACCGGACAGGGGTGAATTCACCCCTCCACTTT; CDR3 protein: CASSLYRTGVNSPLHF
CDR3 length: 17; V gene: TRBV5-1; J gene: TRBJ1-3; clone size: NA; D gene: NA; CDR3 DNA: TGCGCCAGCAGCTTGAGATGGGGAGGGAGCGCTGGAAACACCATATATTTT; CDR3 protein: CASSLRWGGSAGNTIYF
CDR3 length: 15; V gene: TRBV21-1; J gene: TRBJ2-3; clone size: NA; D gene: NA; CDR3 DNA: TGTGCCAGCAGCCGTAGTTGGTGGGGCGGAGATACGCAGTATTTT; CDR3 protein: CASSRSWWGGDTQYF
CDR3 length: 14; V gene: TRBV29-1; J gene: TRBJ2-7; clone size: NA; D gene: TRBD1; CDR3 DNA: TGCAGCGTCGTGCTACCGGGACAGGGCTACGAGCAGTACTTC; CDR3 protein: CSVVLPGQGYEQYF
CDR3 length: 14; V gene: TRBV27; J gene: TRBJ2-5; clone size: NA; D gene: TRBD1; CDR3 DNA: TGTGCCAGTGTTCCGGGACAGGGGAGGGAGACCCAGTACTTC; CDR3 protein: CASVPGQGRETQYF
CDR3 length: 18; V gene: TRBV18; J gene: TRBJ1-4; clone size: NA; D gene: TRBD1; CDR3 DNA: TGTGCCAGCTCACCCCTGGGGACAGGGCGCCCTACTAATGAAAAACTGTTTTTT; CDR3 protein: CASSPLGTGRPTNEKLFF
CDR3 length: 16; V gene: TRBV7-3; J gene: TRBJ2-1; clone size: NA; D gene: NA; CDR3 DNA: TGTGCCAGCAGCCCCTCCAGGGCACAATCCTACAATGAGCAGTTCTTC; CDR3 protein: CASSPSRAQSYNEQFF
CDR3 length: 13; V gene: TRBV6-5; J gene: TRBJ1-1; clone size: NA; D gene: NA; CDR3 DNA: TGTGCCAGCAGGATACAGGGTCAAGCTGAAGCTTTCTTT; CDR3 protein: CASRIQGQAEAFF
CDR3 length: 16; V gene: TRBV28; J gene: TRBJ1-5; clone size: NA; D gene: TRBD1; CDR3 DNA: TGTGCCAGCAGTTTGTCTGGGACAGGGGGACGTCAGCCCCAGCATTTT; CDR3 protein: CASSLSGTGGRQPQHF
CDR3 length: 11; V gene: TRBV6-5; J gene: TRBJ2-3; clone size: NA; D gene: NA; CDR3 DNA: TGTGCCAGCAGCAGGGTCCTTGCGCAGTATTTT; CDR3 protein: CASSRVLAQYF
CDR3 length: 15; V gene: TRBV2; J gene: TRBJ2-3; clone size: NA; D gene: NA; CDR3 DNA: TGTGCCAGCAGTGAAGCCGCCAGGGGAGGGAATACGCAGTATTTT; CDR3 protein: CASSEAARGGNTQYF
CDR3 length: 15; V gene: TRBV6-5; J gene: TRBJ2-3; clone size: NA; D gene: TRBD2; CDR3 DNA: TGTGCCAGCAGTACCTTAGCGGGGGGGCCTGATACGCAGTATTTT; CDR3 protein: CASSTLAGGPDTQYF
CDR3 length: 16; V gene: TRBV6-5; J gene: TRBJ1-6; clone size: NA; D gene: TRBD1; CDR3 DNA: TGTGCCAGCAGTTATCTCAGACAGGGCTTAGGGTCACCCCTCCACTTT; CDR3 protein: CASSYLRQGLGSPLHF
CDR3 length: 13; V gene: TRBV5-6; J gene: TRBJ1-6; clone size: NA; D gene: TRBD1; CDR3 DNA: TGTGCCAGCAGCTGGGACAGGACCGCGCCCCTCCACTTT; CDR3 protein: CASSWDRTAPLHF
CDR3 length: 13; V gene: TRBV10-3; J gene: TRBJ2-5; clone size: NA; D gene: NA; CDR3 DNA: TGTGCCATCAGTGAGTCAAGCGCGGAGACCCAGTACTTC; CDR3 protein: CAISESSAETQYF
CDR3 length: 15; V gene: TRBV9; J gene: TRBJ1-4; clone size: NA; D gene: TRBD1; CDR3 DNA: TGTGCCAGCAGCGTATGGGGACAGGGTAATGAAAAACTGTTTTTT; CDR3 protein: CASSVWGQGNEKLFF
CDR3 length: 11; V gene: TRBV10-3; J gene: TRBJ2-7; clone size: NA; D gene: NA; CDR3 DNA: TGTGCCATCCGGACAGCTTACGAGCAGTACTTC; CDR3 protein: CAIRTAYEQYF
CDR3 length: 15; V gene: TRBV14; J gene: TRBJ1-1; clone size: NA; D gene: TRBD1; CDR3 DNA: TGTGCCAGCAGCCGTTGGACAGGCATGAACACTGAAGCTTTCTTT; CDR3 protein: CASSRWTGMNTEAFF
CDR3 length: 12; V gene: TRBV19; J gene: TRBJ1-1; clone size: NA; D gene: NA; CDR3 DNA: TGTGCCAGTAGTCCAGGTAACCCTGAAGCTTTCTTT; CDR3 protein: CASSPGNPEAFF
CDR3 length: 16; V gene: TRBV19; J gene: TRBJ1-6; clone size: once; D gene: TRBD1; CDR3 DNA: TGTGCCAGTAGTCCCACCAGGACAGGCTATAATTCACCCCTCCACTTT; CDR3 protein: CASSPTRTGYNSPLHF
CDR3 length: 13; V gene: TRBV29-1; J gene: TRBJ2-7; clone size: few; D gene: NA; CDR3 DNA: TGCAGCGTCGTCCCGGACAGCAGGTACGAGCAGTACTTC; CDR3 protein: CSVVPDSRYEQYF
CDR3 length: 16; V gene: TRBV10-2; J gene: TRBJ1-1; clone size: NA; D gene: TRBD1; CDR3 DNA: TGCGCCAGCAGCCTTTTACAGGGGTATGGAGGCACTGAAGCTTTCTTT; CDR3 protein: CASSLLQGYGGTEAFF
CDR3 length: 15; V gene: TRBV7-9; J gene: TRBJ2-5; clone size: few; D gene: NA; CDR3 DNA: TGTGCCAGCAGCTTAGGGTACGGCCTGGAGGTGACCCAGTACTTC; CDR3 protein: CASSLGYGLEVTQYF
CDR3 length: 18; V gene: TRBV5-1; J gene: TRBJ2-3; clone size: NA; D gene: TRBD1; CDR3 DNA: TGCGCCAGCAGCCCCGGGACAGGGTCCTGGGGAAGCACAGATACGCAGTATTTT; CDR3 protein: CASSPGTGSWGSTDTQYF
CDR3 length: 15; V gene: TRBV5-4; J gene: TRBJ1-2; clone size: NA; D gene: NA; CDR3 DNA: TGTGCCAGCAGCTTTATCTGGGGGGGCGACTATGGCTACACCTTC; CDR3 protein: CASSFIWGGDYGYTF
CDR3 length: 13; V gene: TRBV6-5; J gene: TRBJ1-2; clone size: NA; D gene: TRBD1; CDR3 DNA: TGTGCCAGCAGAACAGACAGGGCCGAGGGCTACACCTTC; CDR3 protein: CASRTDRAEGYTF
CDR3 length: 15; V gene: TRBV5-1; J gene: TRBJ2-2; clone size: NA; D gene: NA; CDR3 DNA: TGCGCCAGCAGCTCGGATGTCGCGGGTACCGGGGAGCTGTTTTTT; CDR3 protein: CASSSDVAGTGELFF
CDR3 length: 14; V gene: TRBV6-5; J gene: TRBJ1-5; clone size: NA; D gene: TRBD1; CDR3 DNA: TGTGCCAGCAGTTCAGGGGGCGGCAATCAGCCCCAGCATTTT; CDR3 protein: CASSSGGGNQPQHF
CDR3 length: 12; V gene: TRBV5-1; J gene: TRBJ1-1; clone size: NA; D gene: TRBD1; CDR3 DNA: TGCGCCAGCAGCTTGGGACAGGGTGAAGCTTTCTTT; CDR3 protein: CASSLGQGEAFF
CDR3 length: 13; V gene: TRBV9; J gene: TRBJ2-5; clone size: NA; D gene: NA; CDR3 DNA: TGTGCCAGCAGCGTCGGGGGAGGAGAGACCCAGTACTTC; CDR3 protein: CASSVGGGETQYF
CDR3 length: 14; V gene: TRBV6-4; J gene: TRBJ2-7; clone size: NA; D gene: TRBD1; CDR3 DNA: TGTGCCAGCACCCAGACAGGGACGTCCTACGAGCAGTACTTC; CDR3 protein: CASTQTGTSYEQYF
CDR3 length: 15; V gene: TRBV5-1; J gene: TRBJ2-7; clone size: NA; D gene: TRBD1; CDR3 DNA: TGCGCCAGCAACGCGGGGACAGGTGTCAATGACGAGCAGTACTTC; CDR3 protein: CASNAGTGVNDEQYF
CDR3 length: 11; V gene: TRBV30; J gene: TRBJ1-3; clone size: NA; D gene: TRBD1; CDR3 DNA: TGTGCCTGGAGTGTGGGGGACAGGGTTTATTTT; CDR3 protein: CAWSVGDRVYF
CDR3 length: 12; V gene: TRBV3-1/TRBV3-2; J gene: TRBJ2-1; clone size: NA; D gene: NA; CDR3 DNA: TGTGCCAGCAGCCAGCCAGCCAGGGAGCAGTTCTTC; CDR3 protein: CASSQPAREQFF